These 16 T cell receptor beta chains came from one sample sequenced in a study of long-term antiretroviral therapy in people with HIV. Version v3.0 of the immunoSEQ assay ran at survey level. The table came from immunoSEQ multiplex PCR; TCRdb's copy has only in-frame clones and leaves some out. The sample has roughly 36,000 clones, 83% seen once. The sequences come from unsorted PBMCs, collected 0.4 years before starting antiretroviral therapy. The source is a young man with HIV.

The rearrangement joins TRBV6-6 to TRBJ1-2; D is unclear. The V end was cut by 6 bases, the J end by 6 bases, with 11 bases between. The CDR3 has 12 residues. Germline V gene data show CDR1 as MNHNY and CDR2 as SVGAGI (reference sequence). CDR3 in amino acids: CASRGFSDGYTF. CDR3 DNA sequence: TGTGCCAGCAGGGGATTTTCCGATGGCTACACCTTC.

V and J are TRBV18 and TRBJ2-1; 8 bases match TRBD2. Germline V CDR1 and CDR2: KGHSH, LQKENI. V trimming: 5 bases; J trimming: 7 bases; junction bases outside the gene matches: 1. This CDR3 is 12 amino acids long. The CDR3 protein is CASSASGNEQFF. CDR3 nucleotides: TGTGCCAGCTCAGCTAGCGGGAATGAGCAGTTCTTC. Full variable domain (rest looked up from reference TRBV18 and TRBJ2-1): NAGVMQNPRHLVRRRGQEARLRCSPMKGHSHVYWYRQLPEEGLKFMVYLQKENIIDESGMPKERFSAEFPKEGPSILRIQQVVRGDSAAYFCASSASGNEQFFGPGTRLTVL.

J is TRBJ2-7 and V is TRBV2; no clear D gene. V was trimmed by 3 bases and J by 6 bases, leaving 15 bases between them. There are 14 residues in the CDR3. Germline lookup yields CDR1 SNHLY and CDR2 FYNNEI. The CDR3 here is CASSESARSLEQYF. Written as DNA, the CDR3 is TGTGCCAGCAGTGAGAGTGCGCGGTCTCTCGAGCAGTACTTC.

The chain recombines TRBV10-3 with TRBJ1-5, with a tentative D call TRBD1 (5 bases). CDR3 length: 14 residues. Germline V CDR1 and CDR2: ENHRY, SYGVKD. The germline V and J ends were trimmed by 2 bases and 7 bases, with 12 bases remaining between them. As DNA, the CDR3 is TGTGCCATCAGTGAGGAGGGGAGGGACCAGCCCCAGCATTTT. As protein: CAISEEGRDQPQHF.

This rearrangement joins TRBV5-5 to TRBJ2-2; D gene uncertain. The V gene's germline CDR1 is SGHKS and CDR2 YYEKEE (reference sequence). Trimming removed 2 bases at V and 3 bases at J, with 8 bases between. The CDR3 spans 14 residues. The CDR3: CASSLRRHTGELFF. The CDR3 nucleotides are TGTGCCAGCAGCTTACGGCGACACACCGGGGAGCTGTTTTTT.

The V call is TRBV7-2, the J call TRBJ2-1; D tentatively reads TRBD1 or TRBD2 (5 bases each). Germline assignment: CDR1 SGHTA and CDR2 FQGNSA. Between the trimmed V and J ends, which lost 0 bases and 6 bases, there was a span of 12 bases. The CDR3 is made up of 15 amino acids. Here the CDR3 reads CASSLARGGGNEQFF. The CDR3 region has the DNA TGTGCCAGCAGCTTAGCGAGGGGTGGGGGCAATGAGCAGTTCTTC.

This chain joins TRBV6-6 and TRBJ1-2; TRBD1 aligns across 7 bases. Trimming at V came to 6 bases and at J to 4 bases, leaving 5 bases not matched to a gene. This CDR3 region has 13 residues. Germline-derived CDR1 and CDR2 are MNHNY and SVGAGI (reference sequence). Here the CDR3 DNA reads TGTGCCAGCAGCGCCGGGACAGTCTATGGCTACACCTTC. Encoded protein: CASSAGTVYGYTF.

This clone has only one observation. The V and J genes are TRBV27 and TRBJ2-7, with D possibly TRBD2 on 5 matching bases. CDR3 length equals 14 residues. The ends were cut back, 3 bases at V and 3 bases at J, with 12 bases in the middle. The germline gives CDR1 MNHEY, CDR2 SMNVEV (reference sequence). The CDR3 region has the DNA TGTGCCAGCAGTTTTGGGAGAACTGGCTACGAGCAGTACTTC. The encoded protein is CASSFGRTGYEQYF.

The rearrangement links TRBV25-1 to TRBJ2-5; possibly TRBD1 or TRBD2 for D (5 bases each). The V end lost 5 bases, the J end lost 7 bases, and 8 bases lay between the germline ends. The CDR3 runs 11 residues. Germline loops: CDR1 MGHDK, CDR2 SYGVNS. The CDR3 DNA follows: TGTGCCAGCAGTTATGGGGGGACCCAGTACTTC. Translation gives CASSYGGTQYF.

CDR3 nucleotides: TGCGCCAGCAGCCAAGGGATTGGCGGGGGGGCCTACGAGCAGTACTTC. This sequence encodes CASSQGIGGGAYEQYF. The V and J genes are TRBV4-1 and TRBJ2-7, with 9 bases lining up with TRBD2. V dropped 1 base and J dropped 2; count of bases not matched to a gene: 6. CDR1 MGHRA and CDR2 YSYEKL come from the germline V gene. The CDR3 runs 16 residues.

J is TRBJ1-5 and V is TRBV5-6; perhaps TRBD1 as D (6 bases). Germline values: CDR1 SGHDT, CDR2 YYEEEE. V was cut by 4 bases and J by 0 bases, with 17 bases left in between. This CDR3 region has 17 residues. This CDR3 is CASSRLGTQDSNQPQHF. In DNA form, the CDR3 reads TGTGCCAGCAGCCGGTTAGGGACACAAGATAGCAATCAGCCCCAGCATTTT.

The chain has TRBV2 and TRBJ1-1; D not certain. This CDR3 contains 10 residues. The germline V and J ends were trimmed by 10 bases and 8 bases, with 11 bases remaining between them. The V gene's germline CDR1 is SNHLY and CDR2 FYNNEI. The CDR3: CAIAGGEAFF. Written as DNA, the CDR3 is TGTGCCATCGCAGGCGGGGAAGCTTTCTTT.

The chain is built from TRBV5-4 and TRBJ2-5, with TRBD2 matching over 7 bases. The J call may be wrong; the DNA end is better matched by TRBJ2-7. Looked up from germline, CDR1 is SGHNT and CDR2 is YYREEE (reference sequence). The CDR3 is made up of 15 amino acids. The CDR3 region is CASSLGLATSYEQYF. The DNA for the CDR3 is TGTGCCAGCAGCTTGGGACTAGCTACCTCCTACGAGCAGTACTTC.

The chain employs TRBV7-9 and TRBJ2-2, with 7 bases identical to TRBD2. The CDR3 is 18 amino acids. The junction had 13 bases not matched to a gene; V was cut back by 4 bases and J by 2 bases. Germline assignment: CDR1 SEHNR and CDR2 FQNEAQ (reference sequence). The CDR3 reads CASSSPWSLADNTGELFF. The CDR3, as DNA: TGTGCCAGCAGCTCTCCATGGTCGCTAGCGGACAACACCGGGGAGCTGTTTTTT.

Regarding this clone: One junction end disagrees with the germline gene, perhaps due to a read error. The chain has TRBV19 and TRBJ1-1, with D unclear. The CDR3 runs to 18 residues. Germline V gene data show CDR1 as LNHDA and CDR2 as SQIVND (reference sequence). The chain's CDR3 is CASSTIGLYWGGNPEAFF. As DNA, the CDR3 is TGTGCCAGTAGTACGATCGGCCTATATTGGGGAGGGAACCCTGAAGCTTTCTTT.

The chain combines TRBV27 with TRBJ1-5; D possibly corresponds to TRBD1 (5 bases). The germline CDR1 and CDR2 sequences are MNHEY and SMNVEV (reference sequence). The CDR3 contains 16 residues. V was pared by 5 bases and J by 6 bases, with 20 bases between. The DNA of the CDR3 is TGTGCCAGCAGTCCCGGGACCCCCGGAGTGGGTCAGCCCCAGCATTTT. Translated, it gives CASSPGTPGVGQPQHF.